The entry that follows covers one T cell receptor (beta chain) sequence. The data were obtained in a study of T cells in Graves' hyperthyroidism and ophthalmopathy. This CDR3 has 18 amino acids. Trimming cost V 6 bases and J 6 bases, with 27 bases left between them. Amplified TCR beta CDR3 regions came from RNA transcripts. HTBI primers were used for first-round RT-PCR of the TCR CDR3. One entry per CDR3 protein results from TCRdb running MiXCR on the multiplex PCR reads. This table has more than 500,000 distinct CDR3 sequences, around 15% appearing once. The chain links TRBV12-3 or TRBV12-4 to TRBJ1-5; possibly TRBD1 for D (6 bases). This clonotype was sampled from a woman between 40 and 55 years old with Graves' hyperthyroidism. The sequenced material came from blood. CDR3 loop: CASRKHREGGNLVQPQHF. CDR3 in DNA: TGTGCCAGCAGAAAACACCGAGAGGGGGGCAACTTGGTTCAGCCCCAGCATTTT.